This T cell receptor beta chain was recovered during a study of siplizumab effects on memory and regulatory T cells. This CDR3 has 15 amino acids. The germline V and J ends were trimmed by 1 base and 9 bases, with 16 bases remaining between them. From germline, CDR1 is SGHDT and CDR2 YYEEEE. Details on this clone: What it binds is not known.

Findings and limits, study-wide: Siplizumab significantly brought down the alloreactive sequences that trace back to unstimulated CD4+ memory cells. In unstimulated cells, naive T cells appeared more diverse than memory T cells and seemed major alloresponse contributors. Reactions containing siplizumab showed mappable alloreactive CD4+ clones averaging approximately 70% Treg-derived, versus approximately 26% in controls.

Assays examined about 9.1 x 10^4 TCR templates per sample. Produced via immunoSEQ multiplex PCR; TCRdb's table is partial and in-frame only. The sample includes roughly 75,000 clones, 93% of them seen just once. V is TRBV5-6 and J is TRBJ2-2, with D unclear. The sequenced sample was CD8+ T cells sorted from blood. This receptor was obtained from a human donor in good health. The DNA for the CDR3 is TGTGCCAGCAGCTTGATGGCCGACTTACAAAGGGAGCTGTTTTTT. Translated, it gives CASSLMADLQRELFF.